The 32 T cell receptor beta chains listed next were all sequenced from one sample in a study of blood T cell dynamics during melanoma immunotherapy (dated by TCRdb to about 2020). This sample's time point label indicates: week 3, after first cycle of checkpoint inhibitor. Library method: the immunoSEQ multiplex PCR assay. TCRdb holds this immuneACCESS table with in-frame rearrangements only. Some clones are missing; in checked studies, unresolved V genes explain under half, and the rest has no known cause. Within this sample are about 5,400 clones, with approximately 80% of them counted one time only. The ten largest clones take up around 33% of the sample. The sample here was blood, taken from a patient treated with checkpoint blockade. The receptor set was obtained from a human donor with melanoma. Some clones in this sample may be carry-over from other donors' samples.

The chain is built from TRBV15 and TRBJ2-2, with TRBD1 identical over 8 bases. Germline assignment: CDR1 LNHNV and CDR2 YYDKDF (reference sequence). The V gene end was trimmed by 8 bases and the J gene end by 7 bases; junction bases not matched to a gene: 3. This CDR3 contains 12 residues. The CDR3 reads CATDRGYGELFF. The CDR3 DNA sequence: TGTGCCACCGACAGGGGATACGGGGAGCTGTTTTTT.

The chain recombines TRBV28 with TRBJ2-7; 10 positions match TRBD1. CDR3 size: 15 residues. V was pared by 6 bases and J by 2 bases, with 7 bases of the junction left unmatched. Germline V gives CDR1 MDHEN, CDR2 SYDVKM. CDR3 sequence (DNA): TGTGCCAGCAGCCTCTCCGGGACAGGGGCCTACGAGCAGTACTTC. This encodes CASSLSGTGAYEQYF. The full variable domain, in which reference TRBV28 and TRBJ2-7 provide the parts outside the CDR3, is DVKVTQSSRYLVKRTGEKVFLECVQDMDHENMFWYRQDPGLGLRLIYFSYDVKMKEKGDIPEGYSVSREKKERFSLILESASTNQTSMYLCASSLSGTGAYEQYFGPGTRLTVT.

The V gene is TRBV10-3, the J gene TRBJ1-6, with 10 bases fitting TRBD1. CDR3 length equals 15 residues. Germline V gives CDR1 ENHRY, CDR2 SYGVKD. With V trimmed by 5 bases and J by 14 bases, 12 bases remained unmatched. CDR3 coding DNA: TGTGCCATCAGTCAGGACAGGGGGATTCGGGTGGCCCTCCACTTT. It specifies CAISQDRGIRVALHF.

The gene calls are TRBV9 and TRBJ1-4; TRBD1 agrees at 7 bases. V lost 0 bases and J lost 10; bases outside the gene matches: 0. The CDR3 runs 12 residues. Looked up from germline, CDR1 is SGDLS and CDR2 is YYNGEE. This chain's CDR3 is CASSVDRGKLFF. The CDR3 region has the DNA TGTGCCAGCAGCGTAGACAGGGGAAAACTGTTTTTT. The whole variable domain, filled in from reference TRBV9 and TRBJ1-4, reads DSGVTQTPKHLITATGQRVTLRCSPRSGDLSVYWYQQSLDQGLQFLIQYYNGEERAKGNILERFSAQQFPDLHSELNLSSLELGDSALYFCASSVDRGKLFFGSGTQLSVL.

The V gene is TRBV11-2, the J gene TRBJ1-6; the D gene is possibly TRBD1 (5 bases). Germline V gives CDR1 SGHAT, CDR2 FQNNGV. This CDR3 is 16 amino acids long. Trimming stripped 0 bases from V and 7 bases from J, with 13 bases between. The CDR3 protein is CASSLDARQHNSPLHF. CDR3 DNA: TGTGCCAGCAGCTTAGACGCTCGACAGCACAATTCACCCCTCCACTTT. The full variable domain, rest sourced from reference TRBV11-2 and TRBJ1-6, is EAGVAQSPRYKIIEKRQSVAFWCNPISGHATLYWYQQILGQGPKLLIQFQNNGVVDDSQLPKDRFSAERLKGVDSTLKIQPAKLEDSAVYLCASSLDARQHNSPLHFGNGTRLTVT.

The chain couples TRBV7-2 to TRBJ2-1; TRBD2 matches 8 bases. This CDR3 spans 16 amino acids. Germline CDR1 reads SGHTA; CDR2 reads FQGNSA. With 1 base clipped from V and 4 bases from J, the junction kept 6 bases outside the gene matches. The CDR3, as DNA: TGTGCCAGCAGCTTAGGGGTGCAGCGGGGGTACAATGAGCAGTTCTTC. This translates into CASSLGVQRGYNEQFF.

The chain couples TRBV11-2 to TRBJ2-2; 12 bases match TRBD1. Trimming took 0 bases from V and 5 from J; bases not matched to a gene: 10. CDR1 SGHAT and CDR2 FQNNGV come from the germline V gene. The CDR3 has 19 residues. CDR3 amino acids: CASSLDRWDRGRSTGELFF. The DNA for the CDR3 is TGTGCCAGCAGCTTAGATAGGTGGGACAGGGGGCGAAGTACCGGGGAGCTGTTTTTT.

J is TRBJ2-5 and V is TRBV2, with D perhaps matching TRBD2 (5 bases). The closer fit of TRBJ2-7 to the DNA end suggests the J call may be wrong. This CDR3 has 14 amino acids. The germline V gene has CDR1 SNHLY and CDR2 FYNNEI. This CDR3 reads CASTNNAPLAEQYF. As DNA, the CDR3 is TGTGCCAGCACCAACAACGCCCCCCTAGCCGAGCAGTACTTC.

V gene TRBV7-6 combines with J gene TRBJ2-1; a possible D gene is TRBD1 (5 bases). Trimming shortened V by 5 bases and J by 10 bases, and 18 bases separated the two germline ends. From germline, CDR1 is SGHVS and CDR2 FNYEAQ. The CDR3 contains 14 residues. This CDR3 is CASSLLTQAREQFF. Written as DNA, the CDR3 is TGTGCCAGCAGCCTCCTAACACAGGCACGGGAGCAGTTCTTC. The full variable domain, with the rest looked up from reference TRBV7-6 and TRBJ2-1, is GAGVSQSPRYKVTKRGQDVALRCDPISGHVSLYWYRQALGQGPEFLTYFNYEAQQDKSGLPNDRFSAERPEGSISTLTIQRTEQRDSAMYRCASSLLTQAREQFFGPGTRLTVL.

The chain recombines TRBV7-9 with TRBJ1-6; TRBD1 agrees at 7 bases. The CDR3 sequence is 15 residues long. CDR1 SEHNR and CDR2 FQNEAQ come from the germline V gene (reference sequence). V shed 5 bases and J 7 bases; nucleotides not matched to a gene: 8. The chain's CDR3 is CASSKDRAGNSPLHF. DNA of the CDR3: TGTGCCAGCAGCAAAGACAGGGCCGGGAATTCACCCCTCCACTTT. Drawing the rest from reference TRBV7-9 and TRBJ1-6, the complete variable domain is DTGVSQNPRHKITKRGQNVTFRCDPISEHNRLYWYRQTLGQGPEFLTYFQNEAQLEKSRLLSDRFSAERPKGSFSTLEIQRTEQGDSAMYLCASSKDRAGNSPLHFGNGTRLTVT.

The J gene is TRBJ2-5, the V gene TRBV6-6, with 8 bases lining up with TRBD1. The CDR3 runs 15 residues. The J segment lost 4 bases and the V segment lost 4 bases, leaving 8 bases of the junction unmatched. CDR1 and CDR2 (germline): MNHNY, SVGAGI (reference sequence). The CDR3 coding sequence is TGTGCCAGCAGTTTTGGGACAGGAAAACGAGAGACCCAGTACTTC. This translates into CASSFGTGKRETQYF.

This sequence joins TRBV5-4 and TRBJ2-5, with 8 positions matching TRBD1. The length of the CDR3 is 15 residues. Germline loops: CDR1 SGHNT, CDR2 YYREEE (reference sequence). With 4 bases clipped from V and 2 bases from J, the junction kept 7 bases outside the gene matches. The CDR3 region is CASSEGQESQETQYF. CDR3 nucleotide sequence: TGTGCCAGCAGCGAGGGACAGGAGAGTCAAGAGACCCAGTACTTC.

This chain connects TRBV7-9 to TRBJ2-7, with TRBD1 as a possible D gene (6 bases). V lost 5 bases to trimming and J lost 6 bases, with 14 bases between them. The CDR3 length is 13 residues. The germline gives CDR1 SEHNR, CDR2 FQNEAQ (reference sequence). The CDR3 loop is CASSPSTGSEQYF. The CDR3 nucleotides read TGTGCCAGCAGCCCCAGTACAGGGAGCGAGCAGTACTTC.

V usage is TRBV5-4 and J usage is TRBJ1-5; weak D call: TRBD1 (5 bases). The CDR3 length is 14 residues. Germline V gene sequence: CDR1 SGHNT, CDR2 YYREEE (reference sequence). With 2 bases removed from V and 1 base from J, the gap between germline ends came to 7 bases. CDR3 nucleotides: TGTGCCAGCAGCTTCGGGGGAAGCAATCAGCCCCAGCATTTT. Amino acids: CASSFGGSNQPQHF.

This chain joins TRBV11-1 and TRBJ2-7, with D possibly TRBD2 on 5 matching bases. Between the trimmed V and J ends, which lost 4 bases and 2 bases, there was a span of 21 bases. CDR3 size: 17 residues. The germline V gene has CDR1 SGHAT and CDR2 FQDESV (reference sequence). The CDR3 here is CASSSVVLGGGTYEQYF. The DNA of the CDR3 is TGTGCCAGCAGCTCAGTGGTTTTAGGCGGAGGAACCTACGAGCAGTACTTC. Drawing the rest from reference TRBV11-1 and TRBJ2-7, the complete variable domain is EAEVAQSPRYKITEKSQAVAFWCDPISGHATLYWYRQILGQGPELLVQFQDESVVDDSQLPKDRFSAERLKGVDSTLKIQPAELGDSAMYLCASSSVVLGGGTYEQYFGPGTRLTVT.

This sequence joins TRBV7-3 and TRBJ1-5; no reliable D call. The V gene's germline CDR1 is SGHTA and CDR2 FQGTGA. CDR3 size: 12 residues. Trimming removed 5 bases from V and 5 bases from J, with 7 bases in between. CDR3 DNA sequence: TGTGCCAGCAGCGTGACACATCAGCCCCAGCATTTT. Encoded protein: CASSVTHQPQHF.

The chain joins TRBV11-3 to TRBJ2-5; D unresolved. The V gene's germline CDR1 is SGHNT and CDR2 YENEEA. V was trimmed by 5 bases and J by 1 base, leaving 14 bases between them. The CDR3 extends over 15 amino acids. The CDR3 nucleotides are TGTGCCAGCAGCCCACGGTACAAGCCCCAAGAGACCCAGTACTTC. Protein sequence: CASSPRYKPQETQYF.

The V gene is TRBV9, the J gene TRBJ2-1; TRBD2 matches at 10 bases. This CDR3 is built from 15 residues. Losses at the gene ends were 3 bases for V and 1 base for J; bases not matched to a gene: 1. The germline gives CDR1 SGDLS, CDR2 YYNGEE. The chain's CDR3 is CASSAAGGSYNEQFF. DNA of the CDR3: TGTGCCAGCAGCGCAGCGGGGGGGTCCTACAATGAGCAGTTCTTC.

Turning to this clone: Relative to the germline gene, one junction end is altered; a read error may explain this. This chain connects TRBV5-5 to TRBJ1-6; D gene uncertain. Germline V lookup: CDR1 SGHKS, CDR2 YYEKEE (reference sequence). The CDR3 is 15 amino acids. This CDR3 reads CVSSFGSSYNSPLHF. In nucleotides, the CDR3 is TGTGTCAGCAGCTTCGGGAGCTCCTATAATTCACCCCTCCACTTT.

The CDR3 DNA reads as TGTGCCAGCAGTTTAGGCCAGAATTCACCCCTCCACTTT. Translation: CASSLGQNSPLHF. This sequence joins TRBV27 and TRBJ1-6; D remains unclear. CDR1 is MNHEY, CDR2 SMNVEV, per germline (reference sequence). The CDR3 is made up of 13 amino acids. Trimming removed 2 bases from V and 7 bases from J, with 6 bases in between.

J is TRBJ1-4 and V is TRBV6-5, with D uncertain. Trimming stripped 8 bases from V and 5 bases from J, with 9 bases between. This CDR3 spans 12 amino acids. Germline V gene data show CDR1 as MNHEY and CDR2 as SVGAGI. The CDR3 protein is CASEYGNEKLFF. The CDR3 region has the DNA TGTGCCAGCGAGTATGGCAATGAAAAACTGTTTTTT.

This chain links TRBV5-5 with TRBJ2-7, with TRBD2 identical over 9 bases. The CDR3 length is 18 residues. The J segment lost 3 bases and the V segment lost 0 bases, leaving 13 bases of the junction unmatched. Germline values: CDR1 SGHKS, CDR2 YYEKEE (reference sequence). The CDR3 DNA is TGTGCCAGCAGCTTGGGGGATAGCGGGGGCGGCAGCCTCTACGAGCAGTACTTC. Translation: CASSLGDSGGGSLYEQYF.

This sequence joins TRBV12-5 and TRBJ2-7; TRBD2 is a possible D gene (6 bases). Germline V lookup: CDR1 LGHNT, CDR2 FRNRAP. V was cut by 7 bases and J by 1 base, with 8 bases left in between. The length of the CDR3 is 12 residues. The CDR3 protein is CASAGTSYEQYF. In nucleotides, the CDR3 is TGTGCTAGTGCAGGGACTTCCTACGAGCAGTACTTC.

The V and J genes are TRBV4-3 and TRBJ1-2; D possibly corresponds to TRBD2 (6 bases). The assigned J gene may be wrong: the sequence end matches TRBJ2-7 better. Germline assignment: CDR1 LGHNA and CDR2 YSLEER. The CDR3 is 15 residues long. This CDR3 is CASSQAGQGNEEQYF. CDR3 sequence (DNA): TGCGCCAGCAGCCAGGCGGGGCAGGGAAATGAAGAGCAGTACTTC.

V usage is TRBV2 and J usage is TRBJ2-1; perhaps TRBD2 as D (6 bases). CDR1 is SNHLY, CDR2 FYNNEI, per germline. Between the trimmed V and J ends, which lost 2 bases and 7 bases, there was a span of 15 bases. CDR3 length: 15 residues. CDR3 in amino acids: CASSERRTSRNEQFF. The CDR3 coding sequence is TGTGCCAGCAGTGAACGGAGAACTAGCAGAAATGAGCAGTTCTTC. The full variable domain, with the rest looked up from reference TRBV2 and TRBJ2-1, is EPEVTQTPSHQVTQMGQEVILRCVPISNHLYFYWYRQILGQKVEFLVSFYNNEISEKSEIFDDQFSVERPDGSNFTLKIRSTKLEDSAMYFCASSERRTSRNEQFFGPGTRLTVL.

The chain combines TRBV7-6 with TRBJ1-6, with TRBD1 identical over 7 bases. CDR3 length equals 12 residues. Germline CDR1 SGHVS, CDR2 FNYEAQ. After removal of 8 bases from V and 10 bases from J, the junction contained 5 bases not matched to a gene. The CDR3 is CASRTGKSPLHF. The CDR3 nucleotides read TGTGCCAGCCGGACAGGCAAATCACCCCTCCACTTT.

The chain combines TRBV5-8 with TRBJ2-7; D possibly corresponds to TRBD2 (6 bases). The V end lost 0 bases, the J end lost 6 bases, and 13 bases lay between the germline ends. The CDR3 totals 14 residues. Germline values: CDR1 SGHTS, CDR2 YDEGEE. DNA for the CDR3: TGTGCCAGCAGCTTGGTGGCTAGCGTAGCCGAGCAGTACTTC. Translation gives CASSLVASVAEQYF.

The V and J genes are TRBV25-1 and TRBJ1-2; 7 nucleotides line up with TRBD1. Germline V gene lookup returns CDR1 MGHDK and CDR2 SYGVNS. Losses at the gene ends were 7 bases for V and 4 bases for J; bases not matched to a gene: 6. The CDR3 loop spans 13 amino acids. This chain's CDR3 is CASTAGGSYGYTF. CDR3 sequence (DNA): TGTGCCAGCACGGCAGGGGGGAGCTATGGCTACACCTTC.

This chain joins TRBV5-1 and TRBJ1-2; D may be TRBD1 (5 bases). This CDR3 is 14 amino acids long. Trimming shortened V by 7 bases and J by 4 bases, and 17 bases separated the two germline ends. Germline assignment: CDR1 SGHRS and CDR2 YFSETQ. DNA of the CDR3: TGCGCCAGCCGCTCCTCTCTGGACACCTATGGCTACACCTTC. It specifies CASRSSLDTYGYTF.

Of note for this clone: The same CDR3 is also encoded by other DNA sequences in this sample. This chain uses TRBV11-3 with TRBJ2-1; 8 nucleotides line up with TRBD2. V trimming: 1 base; J trimming: 10 bases; junction bases outside the gene matches: 9. The CDR3 runs to 15 residues. Germline-derived CDR1 and CDR2 are SGHNT and YENEEA. CDR3: CASSLGTGGGWEQFF. The DNA for the CDR3 is TGTGCCAGCAGCTTAGGGACCGGGGGGGGGTGGGAGCAGTTCTTC.

This chain joins TRBV4-2 and TRBJ1-1, with 10 bases aligning to TRBD1. Germline CDR1 is LGHNA and CDR2 is YNFKEQ. The CDR3 extends over 15 amino acids. Trimming at V came to 4 bases and at J to 1 base, leaving 3 bases not matched to a gene. The CDR3 loop reads CASSLDRGPNTEAFF. As DNA, the CDR3 is TGTGCCAGCAGCCTAGACAGGGGGCCGAACACTGAAGCTTTCTTT.

This chain joins TRBV9 and TRBJ1-3; D gene uncertain. Germline V CDR1 and CDR2: SGDLS, YYNGEE. The CDR3 consists of 15 residues. V shed 0 bases and J shed 7 bases, with 14 bases lying between them. The DNA for the CDR3 is TGTGCCAGCAGCGTAGGACAAGACAACTGGAACACCATATATTTT. The encoded protein is CASSVGQDNWNTIYF.